Listed below are T cell receptor beta chains from one sample, sequenced in a study of control samples from healthy donors and cancer patients. The method was immunoSEQ multiplex PCR; TCRdb's version includes in-frame clones alone and lacks a portion of them. The sample consists of over 80,000 clones, about 79% of them appearing once. What was sequenced was blood. Source of these receptors: a young woman in good health. Both conserved end residues are part of each CDR3. Fields, in order: CDR3 DNA, CDR3 protein, D gene, clone size, V gene, J gene. The D gene is left open where the match is weak. Clone size is given for some rows only: seen once, a few or many times, or a class if the clone is expanded.

CDR3 DNA: TGTGCCAGCTCCGGGACAGGGGGAATGGAAGAAGCTTTCTTT; CDR3 protein: CASSGTGGMEEAFF; D gene: TRBD1; clone size: -; V gene: TRBV18; J gene: TRBJ1-1
CDR3 DNA: TGTGCCAGCAGCCCGGGACTAGCGGGGAGCCGGACCGGGGAGCTGTTTTTT; CDR3 protein: CASSPGLAGSRTGELFF; D gene: TRBD2; clone size: -; V gene: TRBV11-3; J gene: TRBJ2-2
CDR3 DNA: TGCGCCAGCAGTCAAGTAATCCGGACAGGGAAGGATTCCTACGAGCAGTACTTC; CDR3 protein: CASSQVIRTGKDSYEQYF; D gene: TRBD1; clone size: -; V gene: TRBV23-1; J gene: TRBJ2-7
CDR3 DNA: TGTGCCAGCAGCGTAGTCGACGGGATTAGCACAGATACGCAGTATTTT; CDR3 protein: CASSVVDGISTDTQYF; D gene: -; clone size: -; V gene: TRBV9; J gene: TRBJ2-3
CDR3 DNA: TGTGCCAGCCGAAAACCTGGGACAGGTGGGGACACCGGGGAGCTGTTTTTT; CDR3 protein: CASRKPGTGGDTGELFF; D gene: TRBD1; clone size: -; V gene: TRBV25-1; J gene: TRBJ2-2
CDR3 DNA: TGTGCCAGCAGCTTAAAGGTGAACACTGAAGCTTTCTTT; CDR3 protein: CASSLKVNTEAFF; D gene: -; clone size: -; V gene: TRBV7-8; J gene: TRBJ1-1
CDR3 DNA: TGTGCCAGCAGCTACGCCGGGACAGGTTTTACCAATAACTATGGCTACACCTTC; CDR3 protein: CASSYAGTGFTNNYGYTF; D gene: TRBD1; clone size: -; V gene: TRBV7-9; J gene: TRBJ1-2
CDR3 DNA: TGTGCCAGCAGACCTGACTCGGGTGTTAGGACTGAGCAGTTCTTC; CDR3 protein: CASRPDSGVRTEQFF; D gene: -; clone size: -; V gene: TRBV6-4; J gene: TRBJ2-1
CDR3 DNA: TGTGCCAGCAGCCCTTCGGCGCCCCGGGCCGCAGATACGCAGTATTTT; CDR3 protein: CASSPSAPRAADTQYF; D gene: -; clone size: few; V gene: TRBV4-2; J gene: TRBJ2-3
CDR3 DNA: TGTGCCAGTAGTATGATGGACAGGGGGCCAGCGGTGTTTTTT; CDR3 protein: CASSMMDRGPAVFF; D gene: TRBD1; clone size: few; V gene: TRBV19; J gene: TRBJ1-4
CDR3 DNA: TGTGCCACGAGCCTTTTGGACACCGGGGAGCTGTTTTTT; CDR3 protein: CATSLLDTGELFF; D gene: -; clone size: -; V gene: TRBV19; J gene: TRBJ2-2
CDR3 DNA: TGTGCCAGCAGCCAATACAGGGCTAGCACAGATACGCAGTATTTT; CDR3 protein: CASSQYRASTDTQYF; D gene: -; clone size: few; V gene: TRBV14; J gene: TRBJ2-3
CDR3 DNA: TGTGCCAGCTCACCTGACACTTCCCCGAACACTGAAGCTTTCTTT; CDR3 protein: CASSPDTSPNTEAFF; D gene: -; clone size: -; V gene: TRBV18; J gene: TRBJ1-1
CDR3 DNA: TGTGCCAGCAGTCCCCGGGGGGGCGGGTTGCTTTTGCCCTACAATGAGCAGTTCTTC; CDR3 protein: CASSPRGGGLLLPYNEQFF; D gene: TRBD2; clone size: once; V gene: TRBV6-2/TRBV6-3; J gene: TRBJ2-1
CDR3 DNA: TGTGCCAGCAGTCTACAGGGGGCGGGAATCTATGGCTACACCTTC; CDR3 protein: CASSLQGAGIYGYTF; D gene: TRBD1; clone size: -; V gene: TRBV6-2/TRBV6-3; J gene: TRBJ1-2
CDR3 DNA: TGTGCCAGCAGTCAGGTTGGGAGAGGTAGCTATAATTCACCCCTCCACTTT; CDR3 protein: CASSQVGRGSYNSPLHF; D gene: -; clone size: -; V gene: TRBV27; J gene: TRBJ1-6
CDR3 DNA: TGCGCCAGCAGCCAAGATGCGGGGGATGATAATTCACCCCTCCACTTT; CDR3 protein: CASSQDAGDDNSPLHF; D gene: -; clone size: -; V gene: TRBV4-3; J gene: TRBJ1-6
CDR3 DNA: TGCGCCAGCAGGCTCGGGACTAGCGGGTCAAAAGAGACCCAGTACTTC; CDR3 protein: CASRLGTSGSKETQYF; D gene: TRBD2; clone size: -; V gene: TRBV5-1; J gene: TRBJ2-5
CDR3 DNA: TGTGCCAGCTCACCGAGGACAGGACCCGATGGCTACACCTTC; CDR3 protein: CASSPRTGPDGYTF; D gene: TRBD1; clone size: -; V gene: TRBV18; J gene: TRBJ1-2
CDR3 DNA: TGTGCCAGCTCACCATTTGGAAACAGCGAAGCTTTCTTT; CDR3 protein: CASSPFGNSEAFF; D gene: -; clone size: -; V gene: TRBV18; J gene: TRBJ1-1
CDR3 DNA: TGTGCCAGCAGTCAGACTCTACCCGGTGGGGGCTACACCTTC; CDR3 protein: CASSQTLPGGGYTF; D gene: -; clone size: few; V gene: TRBV2; J gene: TRBJ1-2
CDR3 DNA: TGTGCCAGCAGTCAAGACAGGGACCACGAGCAGTACTTC; CDR3 protein: CASSQDRDHEQYF; D gene: TRBD1; clone size: -; V gene: TRBV12-3/TRBV12-4; J gene: TRBJ2-7
CDR3 DNA: TGTGCCAGCAGCCCCGATAGGACTGGTTATAATTCACCCCTCCACTTT; CDR3 protein: CASSPDRTGYNSPLHF; D gene: -; clone size: -; V gene: TRBV11-2; J gene: TRBJ1-6
CDR3 DNA: TGTGCCAGCAGCCAAGATACTCGACGGACCTATGGCTACACCTTC; CDR3 protein: CASSQDTRRTYGYTF; D gene: -; clone size: -; V gene: TRBV3-1/TRBV3-2; J gene: TRBJ1-2
CDR3 DNA: TGTGCCAGCAGTCCCACTAGCGGACGATACAATGAGCAGTTCTTC; CDR3 protein: CASSPTSGRYNEQFF; D gene: TRBD2; clone size: -; V gene: TRBV9; J gene: TRBJ2-1
CDR3 DNA: TGTGCCAGCAGCTTGGTGGCAGGGGGGGATGAGACCCAGTACTTC; CDR3 protein: CASSLVAGGDETQYF; D gene: -; clone size: -; V gene: TRBV5-4; J gene: TRBJ2-5
CDR3 DNA: TGCAGCGTTGGCAGCTTACAAGAGACCCAGTACTTC; CDR3 protein: CSVGSLQETQYF; D gene: -; clone size: -; V gene: TRBV29-1; J gene: TRBJ2-5
CDR3 DNA: TGTGCCAGCAGCCAAAGCAGACAGGGACTGGCCTATGGCTACACCTTC; CDR3 protein: CASSQSRQGLAYGYTF; D gene: TRBD1; clone size: -; V gene: TRBV4-2; J gene: TRBJ1-2